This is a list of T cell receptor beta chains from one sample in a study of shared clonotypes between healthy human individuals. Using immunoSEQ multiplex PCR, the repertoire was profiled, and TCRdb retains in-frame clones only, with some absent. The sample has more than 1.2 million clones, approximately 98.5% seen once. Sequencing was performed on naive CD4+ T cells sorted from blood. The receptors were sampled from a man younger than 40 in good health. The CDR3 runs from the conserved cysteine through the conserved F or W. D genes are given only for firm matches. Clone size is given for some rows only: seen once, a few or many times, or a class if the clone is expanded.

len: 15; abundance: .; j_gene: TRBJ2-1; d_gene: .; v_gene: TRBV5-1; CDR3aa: CASSLITGLGNEQFF; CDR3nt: TGCGCCAGCAGCTTGATTACGGGATTGGGCAATGAGCAGTTCTTC
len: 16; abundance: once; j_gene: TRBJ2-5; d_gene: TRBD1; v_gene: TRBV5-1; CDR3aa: CASSDGTATPQETQYF; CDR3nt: TGCGCCAGCAGCGACGGGACAGCTACTCCCCAAGAGACCCAGTACTTC
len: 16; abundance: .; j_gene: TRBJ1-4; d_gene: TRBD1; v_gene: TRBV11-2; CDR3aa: CASSLEDRAGDEKLFF; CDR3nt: TGTGCCAGCAGCTTAGAAGACAGGGCGGGGGATGAAAAACTGTTTTTT
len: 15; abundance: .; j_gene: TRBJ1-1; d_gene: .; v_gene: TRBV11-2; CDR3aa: CASSPRPAAITEAFF; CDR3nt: TGTGCCAGCAGCCCTCGTCCGGCAGCCATCACTGAAGCTTTCTTT
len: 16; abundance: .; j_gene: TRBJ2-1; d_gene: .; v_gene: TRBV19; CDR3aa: CASSMFGHRSYNEQFF; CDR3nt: TGTGCCAGTAGTATGTTTGGACATCGCTCCTACAATGAGCAGTTCTTC
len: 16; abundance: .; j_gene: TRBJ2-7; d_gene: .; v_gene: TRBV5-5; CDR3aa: CASSLTWTVSTYEQYF; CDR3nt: TGTGCCAGCAGCTTAACCTGGACAGTTTCCACCTACGAGCAGTACTTC
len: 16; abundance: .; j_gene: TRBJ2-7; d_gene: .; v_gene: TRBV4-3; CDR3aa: CASSQEWAVSSYEQYF; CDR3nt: TGCGCCAGCAGCCAAGAATGGGCGGTGTCTTCCTACGAGCAGTACTTC
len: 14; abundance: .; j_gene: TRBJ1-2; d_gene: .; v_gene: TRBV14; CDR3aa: CASSQETANYGYTF; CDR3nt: TGTGCCAGCAGCCAAGAAACAGCTAACTATGGCTACACCTTC
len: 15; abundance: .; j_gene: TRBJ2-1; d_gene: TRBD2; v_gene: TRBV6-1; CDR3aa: CASSETSGTYNEQFF; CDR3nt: TGTGCCAGCAGTGAAACTAGCGGGACGTACAATGAGCAGTTCTTC
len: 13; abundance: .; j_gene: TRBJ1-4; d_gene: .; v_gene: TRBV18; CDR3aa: CASSRGQGGKLFF; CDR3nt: TGTGCCAGCTCACGGGGGCAGGGCGGAAAACTGTTTTTT
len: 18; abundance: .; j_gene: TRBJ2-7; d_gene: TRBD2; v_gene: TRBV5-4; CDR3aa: CASSSGTSGIKGSYEQYF; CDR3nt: TGTGCCAGCAGCTCCGGGACTAGCGGGATCAAGGGCTCCTACGAGCAGTACTTC
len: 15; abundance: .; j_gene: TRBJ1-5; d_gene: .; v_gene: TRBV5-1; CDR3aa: CASSTMTGGDQPQHF; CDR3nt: TGCGCCAGCAGCACCATGACAGGAGGGGATCAGCCCCAGCATTTT
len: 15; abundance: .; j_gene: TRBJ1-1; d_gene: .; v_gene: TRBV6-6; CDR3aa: CASRPPGFMNTEAFF; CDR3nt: TGTGCCAGCAGACCTCCGGGTTTCATGAACACTGAAGCTTTCTTT
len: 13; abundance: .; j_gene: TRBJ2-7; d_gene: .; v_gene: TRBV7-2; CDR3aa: CASSLVTRPEQYF; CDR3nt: TGTGCCAGCAGCTTAGTTACTCGCCCTGAGCAGTACTTC
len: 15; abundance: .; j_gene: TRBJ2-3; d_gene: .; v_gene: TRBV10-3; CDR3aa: CAISESVRGWDTQYF; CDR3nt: TGTGCCATCAGTGAGTCGGTCCGAGGATGGGATACGCAGTATTTT
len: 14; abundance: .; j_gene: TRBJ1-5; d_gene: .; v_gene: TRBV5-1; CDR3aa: CASSWGTPNQPQHF; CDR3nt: TGCGCCAGCAGCTGGGGGACACCGAATCAGCCCCAGCATTTT
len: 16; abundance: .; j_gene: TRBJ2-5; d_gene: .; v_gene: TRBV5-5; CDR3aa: CASSPGGGRGQETQYF; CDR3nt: TGTGCCAGCAGCCCAGGAGGGGGCAGGGGGCAAGAGACCCAGTACTTC
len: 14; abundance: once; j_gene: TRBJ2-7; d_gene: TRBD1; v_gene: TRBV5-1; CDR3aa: CASSLTGESYEQYF; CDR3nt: TGCGCCAGCAGCTTGACAGGGGAGTCCTACGAGCAGTACTTC
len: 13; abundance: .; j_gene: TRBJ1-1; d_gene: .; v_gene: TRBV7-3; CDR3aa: CASSPNREREAFF; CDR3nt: TGTGCCAGCAGCCCCAACAGGGAACGTGAAGCTTTCTTT
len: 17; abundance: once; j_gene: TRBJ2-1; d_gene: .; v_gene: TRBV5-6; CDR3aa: CASSLRPRESRYNEQFF; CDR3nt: TGTGCCAGCAGCTTGAGGCCCCGGGAGTCCCGGTACAATGAGCAGTTCTTC
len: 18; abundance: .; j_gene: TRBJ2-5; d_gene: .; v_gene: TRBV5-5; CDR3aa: CASSLVVVGARVAGTQYF; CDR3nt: TGTGCCAGCAGCTTGGTCGTGGTGGGGGCCAGGGTTGCGGGGACCCAGTACTTC
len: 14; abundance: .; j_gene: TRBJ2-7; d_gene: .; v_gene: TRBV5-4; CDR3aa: CASSLSGAPYEQYF; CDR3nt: TGTGCCAGCAGCTTATCAGGGGCCCCTTACGAGCAGTACTTC
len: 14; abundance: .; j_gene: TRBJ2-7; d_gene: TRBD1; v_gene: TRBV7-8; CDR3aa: CASSQDRGNYEQYF; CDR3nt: TGTGCCAGCAGCCAAGACAGGGGGAACTACGAGCAGTACTTC
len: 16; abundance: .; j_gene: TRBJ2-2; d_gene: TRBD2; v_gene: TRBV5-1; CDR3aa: CASSLGTSGSVSELFF; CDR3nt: TGCGCCAGCAGCCTAGGGACTAGCGGGAGCGTTTCGGAGCTGTTTTTT
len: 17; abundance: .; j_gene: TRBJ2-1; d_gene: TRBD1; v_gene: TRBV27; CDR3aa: CASSLPGQVVSYNEQFF; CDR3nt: TGTGCCAGCAGTTTACCGGGACAGGTAGTATCTTACAATGAGCAGTTCTTC